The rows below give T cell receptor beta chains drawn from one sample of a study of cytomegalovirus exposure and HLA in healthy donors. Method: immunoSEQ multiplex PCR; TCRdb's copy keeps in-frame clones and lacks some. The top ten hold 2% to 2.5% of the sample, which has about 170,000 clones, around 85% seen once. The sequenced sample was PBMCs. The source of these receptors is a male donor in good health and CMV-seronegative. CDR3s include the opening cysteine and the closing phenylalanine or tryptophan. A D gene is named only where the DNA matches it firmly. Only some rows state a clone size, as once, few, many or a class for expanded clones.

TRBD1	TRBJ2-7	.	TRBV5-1	TGCGCCAGCAGCTCGCCCCCGGGACAGGATTATACCTACGAGCAGTACTTC	CASSSPPGQDYTYEQYF
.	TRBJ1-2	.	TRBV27	TGTGCCAGCAGCCCGGTTAGAGGTGGAGGCTACACCTTC	CASSPVRGGGYTF
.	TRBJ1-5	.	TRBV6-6	TGTGCCAGCAGTTACACAAATCAGCCCCAGCATTTT	CASSYTNQPQHF
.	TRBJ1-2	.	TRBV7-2	TGTGCCAGCAGCTTAAATGTCGGGAGAGAAAAAATCTATGGCTACACCTTC	CASSLNVGREKIYGYTF
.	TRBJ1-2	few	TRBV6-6	TGTGCCAGCCGGTCGGCTAACTATGGCTACACCTTC	CASRSANYGYTF
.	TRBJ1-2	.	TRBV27	TGTGCCAGCAGTCCGACAGACCTCTATGGCTACACCTTC	CASSPTDLYGYTF
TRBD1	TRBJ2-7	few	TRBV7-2	TGTGCCAGCAGCTGGAGGCAGGGGGCGGTGGAGCAGTACTTC	CASSWRQGAVEQYF
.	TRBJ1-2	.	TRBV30	TGTGCCTGGAGTCCGGGGTGGGTCTACACCTTC	CAWSPGWVYTF
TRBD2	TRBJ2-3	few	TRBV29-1	TGCAGCGTGCGGACTAGCGGGGGGGACACAGATACGCAGTATTTT	CSVRTSGGDTDTQYF
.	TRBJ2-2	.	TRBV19	TGTGCCAGTAGTAAGTCAGCCGGGGAGCTGTTTTTT	CASSKSAGELFF
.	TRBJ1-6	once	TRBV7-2	TGTGCCAGCAGCTTAGGATCCCCGGGTAATTCACCCCTCCACTTT	CASSLGSPGNSPLHF